This T cell receptor (beta chain) was obtained from a study of TIL therapy for anti-PD-1-resistant metastatic lung cancer. Study in general: Patients then received nivolumab; progressors got lymphodepletion, TIL and IL-2. Four tumors were EGFR-mutant and two were ALK-rearranged.

A remark on this clone: What it recognizes is unknown.

This was the immunoSEQ v3 assay. Produced via immunoSEQ multiplex PCR; TCRdb's table is partial and in-frame only. The data contain under 70,000 clones, around 79% of them singletons. Broader study findings: This highly selected cohort may not generalize to typical lung cancer patients. After infusion, TIL clonotypes partly replaced peripheral T cells and declined over months.

Documented time point: pre-treatment sample, taken before nivolumab and TIL therapy. This TCR was sampled from a person aged 25-79 years with non-small cell lung cancer. The source material was blood, sampled at baseline.

The CDR3 DNA sequence: TGTGCCAGCAATATGGCAGGGCATAATTCACCCCTCCACTTT. Protein: CASNMAGHNSPLHF. The chain couples TRBV7-2 to TRBJ1-6; D is possibly TRBD1 (5 bases). This CDR3 spans 14 amino acids. V was trimmed by 7 bases and J by 5 bases, leaving 12 bases between them. Germline V lookup: CDR1 SGHTA, CDR2 FQGNSA.